Below are 24 T cell receptor beta chains sequenced from a single sample in a study of blood T cell repertoires in COVID-19. TCRdb keeps only in-frame clones here, not all; method: immunoSEQ multiplex PCR. The data contain just under 350,000 clones, around four fifths of them singletons. Input material: peripheral blood. The receptor set was obtained from a man aged 30 to 45 with active or convalescent COVID-19.

This clone was recorded only once. This CDR3 is CASSFGSLYTEAFF. CDR3 DNA sequence: TGTGCCAGCAGTTTCGGGTCCCTCTATACTGAAGCTTTCTTT. The chain uses TRBV6-5 and TRBJ1-1, with D unclear. Per the germline V gene, CDR1 is MNHEY and CDR2 is SVGAGI. V lost 4 bases and J 5 bases, leaving 14 bases between the germline ends. This CDR3 spans 14 amino acids.

The CDR3 DNA reads as TGTGCCAGCAGCGGCGGGACGGACACCGGGGAGCTGTTTTTT. It yields the protein CASSGGTDTGELFF. The chain joins TRBV21-1 to TRBJ2-2; the table's D call of TRBD2 was not tested on the DNA. TRBV21-1 is a documented pseudogene. This CDR3 is 14 amino acids long.

This sequence joins TRBV28 and TRBJ2-5, with D possibly TRBD2 on 6 matching bases. V lost 7 bases and J lost 2, with 14 bases in between. Germline assignment: CDR1 MDHEN and CDR2 SYDVKM. The CDR3 is 14 amino acids. CDR3 in DNA: TGTGCCAGCACTAATTGGCGGGGACAAGAGACCCAGTACTTC. Translating it yields CASTNWRGQETQYF.

The gene calls are TRBV19 and TRBJ1-2; TRBD1 matches at 11 bases. Germline V gene data show CDR1 as LNHDA and CDR2 as SQIVND (reference sequence). The CDR3 is 15 amino acids. V trimming: 5 bases; J trimming: 7 bases; junction bases outside the gene matches: 9. CDR3 DNA sequence: TGTGCCAGTAGTCCCGGACAGGGGGCGGTTGGTGGCTACACCTTC. It is translated as CASSPGQGAVGGYTF.

The V and J genes are TRBV9 and TRBJ1-1; no reliable D call. V was shortened by 1 base and J by 0 bases, with 4 bases between the two germline ends. The V gene's germline CDR1 is SGDLS and CDR2 YYNGEE. The CDR3 runs to 13 residues. The CDR3 loop is CASSVTMNTEAFF. CDR3 nucleotides: TGTGCCAGCAGCGTAACAATGAACACTGAAGCTTTCTTT.

The chain carries TRBV7-9 and TRBJ1-2, with D tentatively TRBD1 (5 bases). V dropped 5 bases and J dropped 8 bases, with 21 bases sitting between them. The CDR3 is 15 amino acids. Per germline, CDR1 SEHNR and CDR2 FQNEAQ (reference sequence). This CDR3 reads CASSRRQNEGRGYTF. In nucleotides, the CDR3 is TGTGCCAGCAGCCGAAGACAGAATGAAGGGCGAGGCTACACCTTC.

The chain links TRBV10-3 to TRBJ2-3; no reliable D call. This CDR3 comprises 14 residues. CDR1 is ENHRY, CDR2 SYGVKD, per germline. Deletions cut 0 bases from V and 4 bases from J, with 8 bases between. The CDR3 nucleotides read TGTGCCATCAGTGAGTCCCCTCCCGCAGATACGCAGTATTTT. Protein product: CAISESPPADTQYF.

This chain uses TRBV10-3 with TRBJ1-6; 7 bases align to TRBD1. V was pared by 10 bases and J by 7 bases, with 7 bases of the junction left unmatched. This CDR3 has 13 amino acids. CDR1 and CDR2 (germline): ENHRY, SYGVKD. CDR3 protein: CATVRDSNSPLHF. The DNA for the CDR3 is TGTGCCACCGTCAGGGACAGCAATTCACCCCTCCACTTT.

The CDR3 region is CSVGTVITGELFF. The CDR3 DNA follows: TGCAGCGTCGGGACAGTGATAACCGGGGAGCTGTTTTTT. The chain combines TRBV29-1 with TRBJ2-2, with 7 bases identical to TRBD1. This CDR3 is 13 amino acids long. Germline CDR1 is SQVTM and CDR2 is ANQGSEA. The ends lost 6 bases at V and 5 bases at J; junction bases unmatched: 6.

This rearrangement joins TRBV10-3 to TRBJ2-2; 9 bases align to TRBD2. V was pared by 4 bases and J by 2 bases, with 8 bases of the junction left unmatched. Germline CDR1 ENHRY, CDR2 SYGVKD. The CDR3 covers 17 residues. In DNA form, the CDR3 reads TGTGCCATCAGTGTCTCTAGCGGGGCACCTAACACCGGGGAGCTGTTTTTT. Translation gives CAISVSSGAPNTGELFF.

The chain couples TRBV5-1 to TRBJ2-3; TRBD1 might be the D (7 bases). Trimming cost V 5 bases and J 1 base, with 14 bases left between them. Germline V gives CDR1 SGHRS, CDR2 YFSETQ. There are 15 residues in the CDR3. In nucleotides, the CDR3 is TGCGCCAGCAGGGAGGGGGCGATCGGCACAGATACGCAGTATTTT. Protein product: CASREGAIGTDTQYF.

A single count supports this clone. The J gene is TRBJ1-2, the V gene TRBV28; maybe TRBD1 (6 bases). CDR3 length equals 12 residues. CDR1 is MDHEN and CDR2 is SYDVKM in the germline V gene. V gave up 3 bases and J gave up 7 bases, with 9 bases separating them. The CDR3 loop reads CASSLGGAGYTF. For the CDR3, the DNA is TGTGCCAGCAGTTTGGGGGGGGCTGGCTACACCTTC.

The V call is TRBV2, the J call TRBJ1-4; 12 bases are a match to TRBD1. Germline V gene lookup returns CDR1 SNHLY and CDR2 FYNNEI. After removal of 6 bases from V and 2 bases from J, the junction contained 7 bases not matched to a gene. This CDR3 contains 17 residues. The CDR3 reads CASRPGQGAGTNEKLFF. Written as DNA, the CDR3 is TGTGCCAGCAGACCGGGACAGGGGGCTGGGACTAATGAAAAACTGTTTTTT.

The J gene is TRBJ1-6, the V gene TRBV6-7; D remains ambiguous. TRBV6-7 is designated an ORF whose function remains uncertain. The CDR3 sequence is 17 residues long. The germline V and J ends were trimmed by 0 bases and 0 bases, with 9 bases remaining between them. CDR3 coding DNA: TGTGCCAGCAGTTACTCGAAGGAGAGCTCCTATAATTCACCCCTCCACTTT. Translating gives CASSYSKESSYNSPLHF.

This clone has only one observation. The chain is built from TRBV11-2 and TRBJ2-5; D remains unclear. CDR3 length: 15 residues. Per the germline V gene, CDR1 is SGHAT and CDR2 is FQNNGV. Trimming stripped 5 bases from V and 2 bases from J, with 15 bases between. This CDR3 is CASSPNSLKQETQYF. The DNA of the CDR3 is TGTGCCAGCAGCCCCAATTCACTTAAACAAGAGACCCAGTACTTC.

Only a few counts were recorded for this clone. The chain has TRBV9 and TRBJ2-2; 8 bases are a match to TRBD2. After removal of 0 bases from V and 0 bases from J, the junction contained 7 bases not matched to a gene. Germline CDR1 SGDLS, CDR2 YYNGEE. There are 18 residues in the CDR3. The CDR3 reads CASSVGVAGFPNTGELFF. The CDR3 DNA is TGTGCCAGCAGCGTAGGGGTAGCGGGGTTCCCGAACACCGGGGAGCTGTTTTTT.

The chain has TRBV27 and TRBJ2-6; the D is unclear. Germline V gives CDR1 MNHEY, CDR2 SMNVEV (reference sequence). V was pared by 3 bases and J by 2 bases, with 8 bases between. The length of the CDR3 is 15 residues. CDR3 DNA sequence: TGTGCCAGCAGTTTTCGAGAAGCTGGGGCCAACGTCCTGACTTTC. It specifies CASSFREAGANVLTF.

This chain links TRBV9 with TRBJ1-2; D perhaps matches TRBD1 (6 bases). V was trimmed by 0 bases and J by 6 bases, leaving 12 bases between them. Germline CDR1 is SGDLS and CDR2 is YYNGEE. The CDR3 contains 14 residues. The CDR3 sequence: CASSVEGGPDGYTF. DNA of the CDR3: TGTGCCAGCAGCGTAGAGGGGGGGCCTGATGGCTACACCTTC.

The rearrangement joins TRBV3-1 (or the pseudogene TRBV3-2) to TRBJ1-4; D call uncertain. CDR1 and CDR2 from the germline V gene are LGHDT and YNNKEL (reference sequence). The CDR3 is made up of 14 amino acids. V lost 1 base to trimming and J lost 4 bases, with 7 bases between them. The CDR3 spells CASSQGSYNEKLFF. The DNA of the CDR3 is TGTGCCAGCAGCCAAGGATCCTATAATGAAAAACTGTTTTTT.

The V gene is TRBV11-3, the J gene TRBJ2-5; 8 positions match TRBD2. Trimming took 5 bases from V and 0 from J; bases not matched to a gene: 2. Germline V gene lookup returns CDR1 SGHNT and CDR2 YENEEA. The CDR3 sequence is 14 residues long. The CDR3 region has the DNA TGTGCCAGCAGCCTCGGGGGGGACCAAGAGACCCAGTACTTC. Translation gives CASSLGGDQETQYF.

This clone was detected only a few times. This chain connects TRBV9 to TRBJ2-7; D is perhaps TRBD1 (5 bases). In germline, CDR1 is SGDLS, CDR2 YYNGEE. V gave up 4 bases and J gave up 2 bases, with 10 bases separating them. There are 13 residues in the CDR3. The CDR3 DNA sequence: TGTGCCAGCAGCCCAGGGAAGACCTACGAGCAGTACTTC. It is translated as CASSPGKTYEQYF.

This clone was counted between two and nine times. The chain employs TRBV4-1 and TRBJ1-5, with TRBD1 matching over 10 bases. This CDR3 contains 15 residues. Unmatched junction bases numbered 4, after V lost 5 bases and J lost 3 bases. Germline CDR1 is MGHRA and CDR2 is YSYEKL. The CDR3 reads CASSSGQGNNQPQHF. For the CDR3, the DNA is TGCGCCAGCAGCTCGGGACAGGGGAACAATCAGCCCCAGCATTTT.

The chain employs TRBV9 and TRBJ1-4; D not resolved. Germline assignment: CDR1 SGDLS and CDR2 YYNGEE. Deletions cut 0 bases from V and 3 bases from J, with 9 bases between. This CDR3 comprises 15 residues. CDR3 loop: CASSVAPQANEKLFF. CDR3 DNA: TGTGCCAGCAGCGTAGCTCCCCAGGCTAATGAAAAACTGTTTTTT.

The rearrangement uses TRBV4-1 and TRBJ1-1; D uncertain. V lost 1 base and J lost 11, with 8 bases in between. This CDR3 has 11 residues. Germline V gene lookup returns CDR1 MGHRA and CDR2 YSYEKL. CDR3 loop: CASSQGFEAFF. In nucleotides, the CDR3 is TGCGCCAGCAGCCAAGGGTTCGAGGCTTTCTTT.